The 28 T cell receptor beta chains below come from one sample, sequenced in a study of metastatic and nonmetastatic thyroid tumors (dated by TCRdb to the early 2020s). None of the patients had been given any treatment before thyroid surgery. Library preparation employed PCR. For sequencing, an Illumina HiSeq 4000 was employed. The public reads were reanalyzed by TCRdb: fastp trimming at Q25, MiXCR alignment, in-frame beta chains only. This sample gives tens of thousands of clones in total; 12% of them show up just once. The top ten hold approximately 10% of the sample. Input material: tumor tissue. The receptor source for this set is a female donor with papillary thyroid cancer or a benign thyroid nodule (not recorded which). Some clones in this sample may be carry-over from other donors' samples.

At least ten counts were recorded for this clone. Different DNA sequences within this sample yield the same CDR3. The chain employs TRBV24-1 and TRBJ1-1; tentative D call: TRBD1 (6 bases). Trimming took off 7 bases at V and 1 base at J, with 15 bases between the two ends. The CDR3 covers 15 residues. Looked up from germline, CDR1 is KGHDR and CDR2 is SFDVKD. CDR3 region: CATRPRGGANTEAFF. DNA for the CDR3: TGTGCCACCAGGCCTCGGGGGGGCGCGAACACTGAAGCTTTCTTT.

This clone has ten or more counts. The rearrangement uses TRBV5-1 and TRBJ1-3; D is undetermined. CDR1 SGHRS and CDR2 YFSETQ come from the germline V gene. The CDR3 consists of 16 residues. Trimming took off 0 bases at V and 1 base at J, with 11 bases between the two ends. The CDR3 DNA sequence: TGCGCCAGCAGCTTGGGGGCGCGGAATTCTGGAAACACCATATATTTT. Translated, it gives CASSLGARNSGNTIYF.

About this clone: With a much larger clone just one base away, this may be a read error. The same CDR3 arises from other DNA sequences in this sample as well. This chain links TRBV14 with TRBJ2-1, with TRBD1 identical over 7 bases. Germline-derived CDR1 and CDR2 are SGHDN and FVKESK. With 4 bases clipped from V and 7 bases from J, the junction kept 7 bases outside the gene matches. CDR3 length: 14 residues. The CDR3 nucleotides are TGTGCCAGCAGCCTCAAACAGGGGTGTAATGAGCAGTTCTTC. Its translation is CASSLKQGCNEQFF.

This clone showed up many times. Other DNA sequences within the sample encode an identical CDR3. The CDR3 DNA sequence: TGTGCCAGCAGCTTCGGGCTAGCGGGACCGGATACGCAGTATTTT. Amino acid sequence: CASSFGLAGPDTQYF. V and J are TRBV5-6 and TRBJ2-3, with TRBD2 matching over 9 bases. This CDR3 spans 15 amino acids. V lost 2 bases and J lost 6; bases outside the gene matches: 7. The germline V gene has CDR1 SGHDT and CDR2 YYEEEE.

This clone was counted at least ten times. This chain connects TRBV5-1 to TRBJ2-1; TRBD2 is a possible D gene (6 bases). CDR3 length: 14 amino acids. Trimming took 7 bases from V and 4 from J, leaving 15 bases between them. Germline-derived CDR1 and CDR2 are SGHRS and YFSETQ. CDR3 coding DNA: TGCGCCAGCTCCGAGACTAGAGGATACAATGAGCAGTTCTTC. Protein: CASSETRGYNEQFF.

This clone came up many times. The chain joins TRBV5-5 to TRBJ1-5; TRBD1 might be the D (6 bases). CDR1 SGHKS and CDR2 YYEKEE come from the germline V gene (reference sequence). There are 14 residues in the CDR3. With 3 bases removed from V and 5 bases from J, the gap between germline ends came to 12 bases. DNA of the CDR3: TGTGCCAGCAGCTCCACAGGGATGGATCAGCCCCAGCATTTT. Protein: CASSSTGMDQPQHF.

This clone was observed at least ten times. The same CDR3 can be traced to other DNA sequences in this sample. The chain joins TRBV20-1 to TRBJ1-1; D ambiguous. The CDR3 is 11 amino acids. Deletions cut 1 base from V and 1 base from J, with 1 base between. CDR1 and CDR2 from the germline V gene are DFQATT and SNEGSKA (reference sequence). CDR3 sequence reads: CSARGNTEAFF. For the CDR3, the DNA is TGCAGTGCTAGAGGGAACACTGAAGCTTTCTTT.

This clone was detected a few times. This sequence may be a read error, since a much larger clone differs from it by one base. The gene calls are TRBV6-4 and TRBJ1-1; 8 bases map to TRBD1. Per the germline V gene, CDR1 is MRHNA and CDR2 is SNTAGT. CDR3 length: 13 residues. As DNA, the CDR3 is TGTGTCAGCAGCGTGACAGGGGTCACTGGAGCTTTCTTT. This translates into CVSSVTGVTGAFF.

Regarding this clone: No conserved phenylalanine or tryptophan is present at the end of the CDR3, so a read error is the likely explanation. No DNA is shown, since the ends of the CDR3 on it are uncertain; the CDR3 is the one TCRdb lists. The gene calls are TRBV3-1 and TRBJ2-7; TRBD2, the table's D call, was not compared with the DNA. CDR1 LGHDT and CDR2 YNNKEL come from the germline V gene (reference sequence). Both ends counted, the CDR3 spans 15 residues. CDR3 in amino acids: CASSQVARGSYEHYS.

Ten or more counts support this clone. The chain uses TRBV7-6 and TRBJ2-7, with 9 bases matching TRBD1. The V gene end was trimmed by 1 base and the J gene end by 5 bases; junction bases not matched to a gene: 3. Germline values: CDR1 SGHVS, CDR2 FNYEAQ. There are 14 residues in the CDR3. For the CDR3, the DNA is TGTGCCAGCAGCTTAGGGGGACAGGGTAACGAGCAGTACTTC. This sequence encodes CASSLGGQGNEQYF. The full variable domain, its missing parts supplied by reference TRBV7-6 and TRBJ2-7, is GAGVSQSPRYKVTKRGQDVALRCDPISGHVSLYWYRQALGQGPEFLTYFNYEAQQDKSGLPNDRFSAERPEGSISTLTIQRTEQRDSAMYRCASSLGGQGNEQYFGPGTRLTVT.

This clone was counted many times. J is TRBJ1-5 and V is TRBV5-1; 10 positions agree with TRBD1. Per the germline V gene, CDR1 is SGHRS and CDR2 is YFSETQ. The CDR3 has 13 residues. V shed 2 bases and J 10 bases; nucleotides not matched to a gene: 3. The CDR3 sequence: CASSLGTGEPQHF. The CDR3 DNA follows: TGCGCCAGCAGCTTAGGGACAGGGGAACCCCAGCATTTT.

This clone has ten or more counts. The V call is TRBV2, the J call TRBJ2-5, with D possibly matching TRBD2 (6 bases). CDR1 and CDR2 (germline): SNHLY, FYNNEI. V shed 4 bases and J shed 2 bases, with 14 bases lying between them. The CDR3 totals 15 residues. CDR3 protein: CASSGRGIPQETQYF. Written as DNA, the CDR3 is TGTGCCAGCAGTGGGAGGGGAATACCTCAAGAGACCCAGTACTTC.

This clone has a count of ten or more. The rearrangement links TRBV12-3 or TRBV12-4 to TRBJ2-1, with 11 bases that match TRBD2. Trimming cost V 5 bases and J 4 bases; bases outside gene matches: 13. This CDR3 spans 18 amino acids. This CDR3 is CASSDNRLAGWVYNEQFF. CDR3 sequence (DNA): TGTGCCAGCAGTGATAACCGACTAGCGGGGTGGGTTTACAATGAGCAGTTCTTC.

This clone was found many times. CDR3 nucleotides: TGTGCCAGCAGTTTTTCGGCTGACATGGAAAAACTGTTTTTT. Translation: CASSFSADMEKLFF. The chain couples TRBV12-3 or TRBV12-4 to TRBJ1-4, with D unclear. V was cut by 3 bases and J by 8 bases, with 13 bases left in between. The CDR3 is 14 amino acids.

This clone was observed a few times. A much larger clone sits a single nucleotide away, making a read error possible. The same CDR3 arises from other DNA sequences in this sample as well. This sequence joins TRBV24-1 and TRBJ2-3, with 9 bases fitting TRBD2. The CDR3 runs 16 residues. CDR1 is KGHDR and CDR2 is SFDVKD in the germline V gene. J lost 5 bases, V lost 1 base, and 6 bases had no gene match. Here the CDR3 reads CATSDLGREGLDTQYF. Written as DNA, the CDR3 is TGTGCCACCAGTGATTTAGGGCGGGAGGGACTAGATACGCAGTATTTT.

This clone came up many times. The rearrangement joins TRBV5-4 to TRBJ2-1; TRBD1 aligns across 11 bases. The ends lost 4 bases at V and 3 bases at J; junction bases unmatched: 3. Germline V gives CDR1 SGHNT, CDR2 YYREEE (reference sequence). The CDR3 has 15 residues. Here the CDR3 reads CASSPGTGGYNEQFF. CDR3 in DNA: TGTGCCAGCAGCCCCGGGACAGGGGGCTACAATGAGCAGTTCTTC.

This sequence joins TRBV6-5 and TRBJ2-1, with 12 nucleotides matching TRBD2. The end of the DNA fits TRBJ2-7 better, so the J call may be wrong. Germline V CDR1 and CDR2: MNHEY, SVGAGI. This CDR3 is built from 16 residues. The CDR3 region is CASAYPGLAGHNEQYF. The CDR3 bases are TGTGCCAGCGCCTACCCGGGACTAGCGGGCCACAATGAGCAGTACTTC.

The sample holds a few counts of this clone. A read error may be the cause here, since a much bigger clone is one base away. V gene TRBV11-2 combines with J gene TRBJ2-7; D gene uncertain. Looked up from germline, CDR1 is SGHAT and CDR2 is FQNNGV. The CDR3 consists of 10 residues. Trimming cost V 5 bases and J 6 bases, with 5 bases left between them. The CDR3 loop is CASSVVEQYF. CDR3 DNA: TGTGCCAGCAGCGTAGTCGAGCAGTACTTC.

The rearrangement joins TRBV30 to TRBJ2-6; no reliable D call. The ends were cut back, 2 bases at V and 12 bases at J, with 14 bases in the middle. Germline V gene sequence: CDR1 GTSNPN, CDR2 SVGIG (reference sequence). This CDR3 has 13 amino acids. In DNA, the CDR3 is TGTGCCTGGAGTATTGGGCAGTACGGCGTCCTGACTTTC. This translates into CAWSIGQYGVLTF.

By sample fraction, this clone is medium-sized. Other DNA variants within this sample encode the same CDR3. The chain employs TRBV7-9 and TRBJ2-3, with D possibly called TRBD1 or TRBD2 (5 bases each). There are 12 residues in the CDR3. The V end lost 4 bases, the J end lost 3 bases, and 5 bases lay between the germline ends. CDR1 is SEHNR and CDR2 is FQNEAQ in the germline V gene (reference sequence). CDR3 in DNA: TGTGCCAGCAGCTGGGGGACAGATACGCAGTATTTT. It specifies CASSWGTDTQYF.

In the case of this clone: A read error may be the cause here, since a much bigger clone is one base away. Other DNA sequences in the sample encode the same CDR3. J is TRBJ2-7 and V is TRBV27; D is ambiguous. The CDR3 length is 13 residues. Germline assignment: CDR1 MNHEY and CDR2 SMNVEV (reference sequence). V dropped 2 bases and J dropped 6 bases, with 11 bases sitting between them. CDR3 residues: CASSLPPLGEQYF. Written as DNA, the CDR3 is TGTGCCAGCAGTTTACCTCCCCTTGGCGAGCAGTACTTC.

This clone was counted many times. The chain is built from TRBV6-1 and TRBJ2-5; D not certain. This CDR3 has 15 residues. Germline V CDR1 and CDR2: MNHNS, SASEGT. V lost 5 bases and J lost 5, with 18 bases in between. The CDR3 sequence: CASSRNGYSGETQYF. The CDR3 DNA follows: TGTGCCAGCAGTCGGAACGGGTATTCCGGGGAGACCCAGTACTTC.

In its sample, this clone was seen many times. This rearrangement joins TRBV5-1 to TRBJ2-7, with 10 bases matching TRBD2. V shed 0 bases and J 6 bases; nucleotides not matched to a gene: 9. CDR1 is SGHRS and CDR2 is YFSETQ in the germline V gene. The CDR3 sequence is 16 residues long. The CDR3 loop reads CASSLEGLAGVFEQYF. CDR3 in DNA: TGCGCCAGCAGCTTGGAAGGTCTAGCGGGAGTTTTCGAGCAGTACTTC.

This clone was found many times. This chain links TRBV20-1 with TRBJ1-5, with 8 bases fitting TRBD1. This CDR3 is 16 amino acids long. The V and J ends lost 3 bases and 5 bases, in that order; junction bases with no gene match: 12. In germline, CDR1 is DFQATT, CDR2 SNEGSKA (reference sequence). The CDR3 spells CSASDGSRGLDQPQHF. CDR3 nucleotide sequence: TGCAGTGCTAGCGATGGGAGCAGGGGGCTTGATCAGCCCCAGCATTTT.

Comments on this clone: This may stem from a read error, because a much larger clone lies one nucleotide away. This same CDR3 is encoded by further DNA sequences in the sample. The CDR3 here is CSVLPPVGSYNEQFF. CDR3 sequence (DNA): TGCAGTGTTCTACCACCAGTCGGTTCCTACAATGAGCAGTTCTTC. The rearrangement links TRBV20-1 to TRBJ2-1; D call uncertain. Per germline, CDR1 DFQATT and CDR2 SNEGSKA (reference sequence). The V end was cut by 7 bases, the J end by 1 base, with 17 bases between. The length of the CDR3 is 15 residues.

This clone was seen repeatedly, ten times or more. Other DNA sequences from this sample encode an identical CDR3 as well. The chain carries TRBV18 and TRBJ2-7; 7 bases match TRBD2. Looked up from germline, CDR1 is KGHSH and CDR2 is LQKENI. After removal of 3 bases from V and 2 bases from J, the junction contained 4 bases not matched to a gene. The CDR3 has 14 amino acids. The DNA for the CDR3 is TGTGCCAGCTCACCGGGGGGGTTGACCTACGAGCAGTACTTC. It is translated as CASSPGGLTYEQYF.

The table lists this clone with many counts. The V and J genes are TRBV12-3 or TRBV12-4 and TRBJ2-1, with TRBD1 as a possible D gene (5 bases). The CDR3 is made up of 14 amino acids. Trimming removed 8 bases at V and 7 bases at J, with 18 bases between. The CDR3 nucleotides are TGTGCCAGCGGGCCGTGGGGCGGTGGGAATGAGCAGTTCTTC. Translation: CASGPWGGGNEQFF.

This clone was found many times. This same CDR3 is encoded by further DNA sequences in the sample. J is TRBJ2-1 and V is TRBV24-1; D may match TRBD1 or TRBD2 (5 bases each). Trimming shortened V by 4 bases and J by 6 bases, and 15 bases separated the two germline ends. Germline V gene data show CDR1 as KGHDR and CDR2 as SFDVKD. The CDR3 runs to 15 residues. DNA of the CDR3: TGTGCCACCAGTGACCCCATCGGGGCTGGCAATGAGCAGTTCTTC. Translation: CATSDPIGAGNEQFF.